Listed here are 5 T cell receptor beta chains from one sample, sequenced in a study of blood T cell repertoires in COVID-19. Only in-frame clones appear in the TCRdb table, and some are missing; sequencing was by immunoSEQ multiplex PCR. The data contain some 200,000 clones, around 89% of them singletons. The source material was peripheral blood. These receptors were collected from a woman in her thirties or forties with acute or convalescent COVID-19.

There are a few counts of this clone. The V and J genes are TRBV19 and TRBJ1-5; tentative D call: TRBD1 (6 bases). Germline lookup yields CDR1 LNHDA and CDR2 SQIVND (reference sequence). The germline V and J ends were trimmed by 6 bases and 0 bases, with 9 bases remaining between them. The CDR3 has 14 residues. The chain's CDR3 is CASSLGGSNQPQHF. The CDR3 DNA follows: TGTGCCAGTAGCTTAGGGGGTAGCAATCAGCCCCAGCATTTT.

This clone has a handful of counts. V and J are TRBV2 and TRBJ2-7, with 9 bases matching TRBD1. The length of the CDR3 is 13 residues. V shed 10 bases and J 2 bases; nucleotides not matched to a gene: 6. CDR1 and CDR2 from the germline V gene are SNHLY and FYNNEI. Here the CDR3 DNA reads TGTGCCACTGAAGGGACAGGGCCCTACGAGCAGTACGTC. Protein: CATEGTGPYEQYV.

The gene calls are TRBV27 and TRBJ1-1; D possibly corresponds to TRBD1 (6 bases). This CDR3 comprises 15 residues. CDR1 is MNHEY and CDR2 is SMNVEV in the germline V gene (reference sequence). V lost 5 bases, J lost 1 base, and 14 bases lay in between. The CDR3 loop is CASSLSPGQNTEAFF. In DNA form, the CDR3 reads TGTGCCAGCAGTCTTTCGCCGGGACAGAACACTGAAGCTTTCTTT.

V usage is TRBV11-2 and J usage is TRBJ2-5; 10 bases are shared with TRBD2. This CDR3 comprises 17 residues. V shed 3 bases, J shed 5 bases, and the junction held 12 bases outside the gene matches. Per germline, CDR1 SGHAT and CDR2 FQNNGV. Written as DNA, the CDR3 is TGTGCCAGCAGCTTCCTGGTCAGCGGGGGGGCCTGGGAGACCCAGTACTTC. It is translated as CASSFLVSGGAWETQYF.

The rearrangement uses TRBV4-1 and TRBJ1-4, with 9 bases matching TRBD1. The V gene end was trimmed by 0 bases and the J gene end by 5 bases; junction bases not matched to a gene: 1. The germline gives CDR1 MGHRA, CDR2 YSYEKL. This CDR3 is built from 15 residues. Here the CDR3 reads CASSQEGQGNEKLFF. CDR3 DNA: TGCGCCAGCAGCCAAGAAGGACAGGGGAATGAAAAACTGTTTTTT.